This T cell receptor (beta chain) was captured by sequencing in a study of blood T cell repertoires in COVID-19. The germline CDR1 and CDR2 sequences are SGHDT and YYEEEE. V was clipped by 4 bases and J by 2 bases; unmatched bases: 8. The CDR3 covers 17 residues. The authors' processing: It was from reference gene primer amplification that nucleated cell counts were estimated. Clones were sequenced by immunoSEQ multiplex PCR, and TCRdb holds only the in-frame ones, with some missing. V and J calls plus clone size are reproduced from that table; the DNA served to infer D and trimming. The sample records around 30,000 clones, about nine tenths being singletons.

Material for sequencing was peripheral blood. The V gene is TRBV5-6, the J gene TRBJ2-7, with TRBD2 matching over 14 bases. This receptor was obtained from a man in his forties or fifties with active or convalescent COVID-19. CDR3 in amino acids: CASSQGLAGVGTYEQYF. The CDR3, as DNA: TGTGCCAGCAGCCAGGGACTAGCGGGAGTGGGTACCTACGAGCAGTACTTC.